The next 10 T cell receptor beta chains were all read from a single sample in a study of OX40 agonist ivuxolimab in advanced cancers. Produced via immunoSEQ multiplex PCR; TCRdb's table is partial and in-frame only. The sample has about 19,000 clones; roughly 79% are singletons. The sequenced sample was CD4+ or CD8+ T cells sorted from blood, obtained in a trial of the OX40 agonist ivuxolimab. The receptor source for this set is an adult with an advanced solid tumor such as melanoma, head and neck, liver or kidney cancer.

This chain links TRBV28 with TRBJ2-7, with 7 bases that match TRBD1. CDR1 is MDHEN, CDR2 SYDVKM, per germline. J gave up 1 base and V 7 bases, and 10 bases lay outside the gene matches. The CDR3 covers 15 residues. The CDR3 DNA reads TGTGCCAGCAACCGCCCGGACAGGAGGTCCTACGAGCAGTACTTC. This codes for CASNRPDRRSYEQYF.

The chain recombines TRBV27 with TRBJ2-7; TRBD1 matches at 9 bases. Germline lookup yields CDR1 MNHEY and CDR2 SMNVEV (reference sequence). V trimming: 3 bases; J trimming: 3 bases; junction bases outside the gene matches: 9. The CDR3 loop spans 16 amino acids. CDR3: CASSLWTGAVIYEQYF. The CDR3 nucleotides read TGTGCCAGCAGTTTGTGGACAGGGGCCGTGATCTACGAGCAGTACTTC.

V and J are TRBV5-4 and TRBJ2-3; TRBD1 or TRBD2 may be the D gene (5 bases each). This CDR3 has 16 residues. Per germline, CDR1 SGHNT and CDR2 YYREEE (reference sequence). The V and J ends lost 2 bases and 3 bases respectively, with 16 bases between them. The CDR3: CASSLWGNGATDTQYF. The CDR3 DNA reads TGTGCCAGCAGCTTATGGGGGAACGGGGCAACAGATACGCAGTATTTT.

The chain has TRBV5-1 and TRBJ2-2, with D perhaps matching TRBD1 (6 bases). The CDR3 loop spans 18 amino acids. The V end was cut by 5 bases, the J end by 3 bases, with 23 bases between. Germline V gene sequence: CDR1 SGHRS, CDR2 YFSETQ. The CDR3 sequence: CASRHGQTPPVDTGELFF. For the CDR3, the DNA is TGCGCCAGCAGACATGGACAGACCCCGCCGGTAGACACCGGGGAGCTGTTTTTT.

The genes are TRBV19 and TRBJ2-3; TRBD2 matches at 10 bases. The length of the CDR3 is 16 residues. The V gene end was trimmed by 2 bases and the J gene end by 0 bases; junction bases not matched to a gene: 2. CDR1 is LNHDA, CDR2 SQIVND, per germline (reference sequence). The CDR3 nucleotides are TGTGCCAGTAGTATATTAGCGGGAGGCAGCACAGATACGCAGTATTTT. Translating gives CASSILAGGSTDTQYF.

The V and J genes are TRBV9 and TRBJ2-1; 12 positions agree with TRBD1. CDR1 and CDR2 from the germline V gene are SGDLS and YYNGEE. The CDR3 sequence is 20 residues long. V shed 3 bases, J shed 0 bases, and the junction held 13 bases outside the gene matches. As DNA, the CDR3 is TGTGCCAGCAGCGGGACGGGACAGGGGGCTAGCGGGAACTCCTACAATGAGCAGTTCTTC. Translating gives CASSGTGQGASGNSYNEQFF.

The chain employs TRBV4-1 and TRBJ1-1, with 9 bases lining up with TRBD1. The CDR3 totals 16 residues. The trim removed 3 bases at V and 7 bases at J, leaving 12 bases unmatched. From germline, CDR1 is MGHRA and CDR2 YSYEKL. DNA of the CDR3: TGCGCCAGCAGCCAGGACCCCGGCACAGGGGGCGTTGAAGCTTTCTTT. Translating gives CASSQDPGTGGVEAFF.

The chain recombines TRBV6-1 with TRBJ2-2; D may be TRBD1 (5 bases). Germline V gene lookup returns CDR1 MNHNS and CDR2 SASEGT. This CDR3 has 14 amino acids. V gave up 4 bases and J gave up 3 bases, with 9 bases separating them. CDR3 sequence: CASSGGGDTGELFF. The CDR3 nucleotides are TGTGCCAGCAGTGGGGGCGGAGACACCGGGGAGCTGTTTTTT.

The chain couples TRBV15 to TRBJ1-1; 11 bases line up with TRBD1. V lost 3 bases to trimming and J lost 2 bases; unmatched junction nucleotides: 5. The CDR3 runs to 16 residues. The germline V gene has CDR1 LNHNV and CDR2 YYDKDF (reference sequence). CDR3 region: CATSSWDRGFNTEAFF. In DNA form, the CDR3 reads TGTGCCACCAGCAGTTGGGACAGGGGGTTTAACACTGAAGCTTTCTTT.

This clone has only a few counts. The J gene is TRBJ1-1, the V gene TRBV5-8; 7 bases line up with TRBD1. The CDR3 covers 13 residues. Trimming at V came to 4 bases and at J to 4 bases, leaving 4 bases not matched to a gene. Germline-derived CDR1 and CDR2 are SGHTS and YDEGEE. For the CDR3, the DNA is TGTGCCAGCAGCGCTTCAGGGGGCACTGAAGCTTTCTTT. Translation gives CASSASGGTEAFF.